A few counts support the clone carrying this T cell receptor beta chain. Its antigen is currently unknown. Here immunoSEQ multiplex PCR was the method, and the copy in TCRdb shows in-frame clones only, minus some. The sample includes roughly 40,000 clones, roughly four fifths of them seen just once. These data come from a study of OX40 agonist ivuxolimab in advanced cancers. Study details: Patients with hepatocellular carcinoma, melanoma, renal cell or head and neck cancer made up the dose-escalation patients. Participants could have had prior anti-PD-1, anti-PD-L1 or anti-CTLA-4 therapy, and more than 35% had some. Study conclusions and caveats: The study found that CD8+ T cells averaged more expanded clones than CD4+. Which antigen the expanded peripheral T cells recognized is unknown.

Sequenced material: CD4+ or CD8+ T cells sorted from blood, taken in a trial of the OX40 agonist ivuxolimab. The TCR was taken from an adult with an advanced solid tumor such as melanoma, head and neck, liver or kidney cancer.

CDR3 sequence (DNA): TGTGCCAGTAGTACTAGCGGGAATTCCTACAATGAGCAGTTCTTC. Encoded protein: CASSTSGNSYNEQFF. The chain is built from TRBV19 and TRBJ2-1, with 9 bases fitting TRBD2. With 4 bases clipped from V and 1 base from J, the junction kept 2 bases outside the gene matches. CDR1 and CDR2 (germline): LNHDA, SQIVND (reference sequence). This CDR3 contains 15 residues.